This T cell receptor (beta chain) is drawn from a study of cytomegalovirus exposure and HLA in healthy donors. The study, taken as a whole, reports: The authors listed around 150 TCR beta chains as cytomegalovirus-associated.

With 60 Vbeta and 13 Jbeta primers, the PCR was carried out. Measured with immunoSEQ multiplex PCR; TCRdb has only the in-frame clones, and not every one. The data hold 190,000 or so clones, with about 83% observed a single time. The table lists this clone with a count of one. The antigen remains unidentified. The V gene lost 5 bases and the J gene lost 0 bases, with 14 bases spanning the gap. CDR1 and CDR2 (germline): SGHRS, YFSETQ. The CDR3 is 15 amino acids. All the people who gave samples were healthy bone marrow donors. The chain links TRBV5-1 to TRBJ1-1; possible D gene TRBD1, 5 bases. This TCR was sampled from a woman in her forties or fifties in good health and CMV-seropositive. The sequenced sample was PBMCs. The CDR3 loop is CASRRRTTVNTEAFF. DNA of the CDR3: TGCGCCAGCAGAAGGAGAACGACAGTGAACACTGAAGCTTTCTTT. Using reference TRBV5-1 and TRBJ1-1 for the parts outside the CDR3, the full variable domain is KAGVTQTPRYLIKTRGQQVTLSCSPISGHRSVSWYQQTPGQGLQFLFEYFSETQRNKGNFPGRFSGRQFSNSRSEMNVSTLELGDSALYLCASRRRTTVNTEAFFGQGTRLTVV.